Shown below are 17 T cell receptor beta chains from a single sample sequenced in a study of T cell changes during pregnancy in multiple sclerosis. Profiling relied on immunoSEQ multiplex PCR, and the TCRdb table lists in-frame clones only, not all of them. The sample has about 23,000 clones; about 88% are singletons. The specimen was CD4+ T cells from peripheral blood mononuclear cells, collected in the first trimester of pregnancy. These TCRs come from a female donor in good health, enrolled as a control in a pregnancy study.

V and J are TRBV4-2 and TRBJ1-5; maybe TRBD1 (6 bases). Trimming took off 4 bases at V and 5 bases at J, with 18 bases between the two ends. The CDR3 loop spans 16 amino acids. Germline CDR1 is LGHNA and CDR2 is YNFKEQ. The CDR3 DNA is TGTGCCAGCAGCCCCCAGGGAGATGCAGGGGATCAGCCCCAGCATTTT. It is translated as CASSPQGDAGDQPQHF.

V gene TRBV5-1 combines with J gene TRBJ2-7; the D is unclear. There are 13 residues in the CDR3. With 4 bases removed from V and 0 bases from J, the gap between germline ends came to 8 bases. Germline loops: CDR1 SGHRS, CDR2 YFSETQ. This chain's CDR3 is CASSPPSSYEQYF. The CDR3 DNA follows: TGCGCCAGCAGCCCCCCCTCCTCCTACGAGCAGTACTTC.

This rearrangement joins TRBV9 to TRBJ2-2; 8 nucleotides match TRBD2. The junction had 7 bases not matched to a gene; V was cut back by 2 bases and J by 1 base. In germline, CDR1 is SGDLS, CDR2 YYNGEE. The CDR3 covers 17 residues. The CDR3 coding sequence is TGTGCCAGCAGCGTGCAGGCGGGAGGACGGAACACCGGGGAGCTGTTTTTT. Protein product: CASSVQAGGRNTGELFF.

This clone was counted a single time. J is TRBJ2-7 and V is TRBV28, with TRBD2 identical over 7 bases. Trimming took 4 bases from V and 0 from J; bases not matched to a gene: 6. The CDR3 is made up of 15 amino acids. Germline CDR1 reads MDHEN; CDR2 reads SYDVKM. The CDR3 loop reads CASSYGLAASYEQYF. CDR3 bases: TGTGCCAGCAGTTATGGCCTAGCGGCCTCCTACGAGCAGTACTTC.

The chain has TRBV21-1 and TRBJ2-5; the table gives TRBD1 as D, unverified against the DNA. The J call may be wrong; the DNA end is better matched by TRBJ2-7. TRBV21-1 is annotated as a pseudogene. This CDR3 region has 15 residues. The CDR3 nucleotides are TGTGCCAGCAGCATTCGACAGGCGAGTGTCCACGAGCAGTACTTC. Its protein product is CASSIRQASVHEQYF.

The chain couples TRBV28 to TRBJ2-1, with D perhaps TRBD1 (6 bases). Trimming cost V 7 bases and J 3 bases, with 16 bases left between them. Looked up from germline, CDR1 is MDHEN and CDR2 is SYDVKM. This CDR3 has 15 amino acids. The CDR3 spells CASTPLRGYYNEQFF. CDR3 nucleotide sequence: TGTGCCAGCACCCCCCTGAGGGGGTACTACAATGAGCAGTTCTTC.

In DNA, the CDR3 is TGTGCCATCAGTGGGCTAGCGGGGGACAATGAGCAGTTCTTC. This gives the protein CAISGLAGDNEQFF. The rearrangement uses TRBV10-3 and TRBJ2-1; 10 bases are shared with TRBD2. Trimming cost V 4 bases and J 5 bases; bases outside gene matches: 2. The CDR3 is 14 amino acids. Germline loops: CDR1 ENHRY, CDR2 SYGVKD.

This clone was seen only once. The chain combines TRBV5-1 with TRBJ2-1, with 8 bases that match TRBD1. This CDR3 contains 16 residues. V trimming: 0 bases; J trimming: 7 bases; junction bases outside the gene matches: 9. The germline V gene has CDR1 SGHRS and CDR2 YFSETQ. This chain's CDR3 is CASSLAGQGLKNEQFF. In DNA, the CDR3 is TGCGCCAGCAGCTTGGCCGGACAGGGCCTAAAGAATGAGCAGTTCTTC.

This rearrangement joins TRBV28 to TRBJ1-1; D gene uncertain. Trimming shortened V by 5 bases and J by 6 bases, and 19 bases separated the two germline ends. Germline CDR1 reads MDHEN; CDR2 reads SYDVKM. The CDR3 contains 15 residues. CDR3 region: CASSLPGVWEAEAFF. DNA for the CDR3: TGTGCCAGCAGTCTCCCTGGGGTCTGGGAGGCTGAAGCTTTCTTT.

The chain uses TRBV6-1 and TRBJ2-7, with a tentative D call TRBD2 (7 bases). CDR3 length: 15 residues. Deletions cut 6 bases from V and 4 bases from J, with 19 bases between. Germline-derived CDR1 and CDR2 are MNHNS and SASEGT. CDR3 amino acids: CASSPTKGGEYEQYF. The CDR3 region has the DNA TGTGCCAGCAGCCCAACAAAGGGGGGGGAGTACGAGCAGTACTTC.

The V call is TRBV5-1, the J call TRBJ1-1; 12 bases fit TRBD1. The CDR3 is 17 residues long. V lost 4 bases to trimming and J lost 1 base; unmatched junction nucleotides: 8. CDR1 SGHRS and CDR2 YFSETQ come from the germline V gene. The CDR3 region is CASSRRDRGRENTEAFF. The CDR3 nucleotides are TGCGCCAGCAGCCGACGGGACAGGGGGCGAGAGAACACTGAAGCTTTCTTT.

This sequence joins TRBV10-1 and TRBJ2-7; 7 bases are shared with TRBD1. The germline V gene has CDR1 WNHNN and CDR2 SYGVQD (reference sequence). J lost 0 bases, V lost 3 bases, and 26 bases had no gene match. This CDR3 has 22 residues. The DNA of the CDR3 is TGCGCCAGCAGTGACCCTCGACCCGGACAGGCCGTCCAAGGGGTGAGCTCCTACGAGCAGTACTTC. Protein: CASSDPRPGQAVQGVSSYEQYF.

The rearrangement links TRBV19 to TRBJ1-5; D not certain. The CDR3 spans 14 residues. Germline V gives CDR1 LNHDA, CDR2 SQIVND (reference sequence). Deletions cut 0 bases from V and 11 bases from J, with 14 bases between. The CDR3 loop is CASSIDGSLRAQHF. As DNA, the CDR3 is TGTGCCAGTAGTATAGATGGCAGCCTCCGGGCCCAGCATTTT.

The chain links TRBV7-2 to TRBJ1-3, with 9 nucleotides matching TRBD1. The CDR3 runs 19 residues. CDR1 and CDR2 from the germline V gene are SGHTA and FQGNSA. J was trimmed by 0 bases and V by 6 bases; bases with no gene match: 15. CDR3: CASRRHSGTGFRSGNTIYF. DNA of the CDR3: TGTGCCAGCAGACGTCATTCGGGGACAGGGTTTCGCTCTGGAAACACCATATATTTT.

The sample holds one count of this clone. This chain joins TRBV27 and TRBJ2-5; tentative D call: TRBD2 (6 bases). Looked up from germline, CDR1 is MNHEY and CDR2 is SMNVEV (reference sequence). The CDR3 spans 17 residues. Between the trimmed V and J ends, which lost 6 bases and 5 bases, there was a span of 25 bases. The CDR3 region has the DNA TGTGCCAGCAGGACCAAAGGGACTTACTCGGGGAGGGAGACCCAGTACTTC. It encodes CASRTKGTYSGRETQYF.

This clone has just one count. The CDR3 sequence: CASSVDDDRGEQYF. CDR3 in DNA: TGTGCCAGCAGCGTAGACGATGACAGGGGCGAGCAGTACTTC. The chain joins TRBV9 to TRBJ2-7; 8 nucleotides match TRBD1. Per germline, CDR1 SGDLS and CDR2 YYNGEE. This CDR3 is built from 14 residues. With 0 bases clipped from V and 6 bases from J, the junction kept 5 bases outside the gene matches.

The chain uses TRBV7-2 and TRBJ2-7; D unclear. Trimming shortened V by 0 bases and J by 0 bases, and 12 bases separated the two germline ends. Looked up from germline, CDR1 is SGHTA and CDR2 is FQGNSA. The length of the CDR3 is 16 residues. Here the CDR3 DNA reads TGTGCCAGCAGCTTAGCTCCAGGTCCCCTCTCCTACGAGCAGTACTTC. It codes for CASSLAPGPLSYEQYF.